This TCR beta chain was sequenced for a study of immune evolution from preneoplasia to lung adenocarcinoma. The CDR3 sequence is 16 residues long. Germline V lookup: CDR1 SGHNT, CDR2 YENEEA. Trimming shortened V by 5 bases and J by 4 bases, and 18 bases separated the two germline ends. Nucleic acids came from premalignant or tumor cells enriched by macro-dissection. The table came from immunoSEQ multiplex PCR; TCRdb's copy has only in-frame clones and leaves some out. Of approximately 6,900 clones listed, approximately 80% were seen once; the top ten hold less than 3%. V usage is TRBV11-3 and J usage is TRBJ2-1, with D perhaps assigned TRBD1 or TRBD2 (5 bases each). Material for sequencing was FFPE lung adenocarcinoma in situ tissue. The sequence derives from an older donor with lung adenocarcinoma. The CDR3 nucleotides read TGTGCCAGCAGCACGGGGCTTGGGGGTGATTACAATGAGCAGTTCTTC. Encoded protein: CASSTGLGGDYNEQFF.